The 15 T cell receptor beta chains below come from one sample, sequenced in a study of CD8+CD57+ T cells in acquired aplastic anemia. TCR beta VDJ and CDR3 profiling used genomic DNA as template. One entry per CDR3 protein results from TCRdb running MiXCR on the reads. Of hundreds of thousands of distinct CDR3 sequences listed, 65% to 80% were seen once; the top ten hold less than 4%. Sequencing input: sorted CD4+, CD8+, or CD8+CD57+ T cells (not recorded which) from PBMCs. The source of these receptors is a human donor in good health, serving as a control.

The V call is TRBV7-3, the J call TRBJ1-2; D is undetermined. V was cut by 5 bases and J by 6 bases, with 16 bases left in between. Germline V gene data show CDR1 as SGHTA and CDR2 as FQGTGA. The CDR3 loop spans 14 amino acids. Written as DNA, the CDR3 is TGTGCCAGCAGCGTAGCTGAGTCTCACGATGGCTACACCTTC. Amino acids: CASSVAESHDGYTF.

The CDR3 DNA reads as TGTGCCAGCAGCTGGAGTCGCTCTGGGAATCAGCCCCAGCATTTT. Amino acids: CASSWSRSGNQPQHF. This sequence joins TRBV7-2 and TRBJ1-5; no reliable D call. The CDR3 has 15 residues. In germline, CDR1 is SGHTA, CDR2 FQGNSA. With 4 bases removed from V and 4 bases from J, the gap between germline ends came to 14 bases.

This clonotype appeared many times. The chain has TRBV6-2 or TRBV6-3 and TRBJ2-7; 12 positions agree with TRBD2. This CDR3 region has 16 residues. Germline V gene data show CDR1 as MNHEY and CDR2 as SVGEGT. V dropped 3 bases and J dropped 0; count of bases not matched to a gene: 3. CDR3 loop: CASSYGLAGFSYEQYF. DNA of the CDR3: TGTGCCAGCAGTTATGGACTAGCGGGGTTCTCCTACGAGCAGTACTTC.

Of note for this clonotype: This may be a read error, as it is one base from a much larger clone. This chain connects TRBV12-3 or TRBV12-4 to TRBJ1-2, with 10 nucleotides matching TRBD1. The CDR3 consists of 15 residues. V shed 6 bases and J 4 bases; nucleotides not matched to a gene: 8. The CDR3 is CASSAGTGDGYGYTF. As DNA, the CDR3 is TGTGCCAGCAGCGCCGGGACAGGGGACGGCTATGGCTACACCTTC.

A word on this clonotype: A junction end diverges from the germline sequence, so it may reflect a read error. The CDR3, as DNA: TGTGCCACCAGCGTTGGGTCTAGGAATGGCTACACCTTC. Encoded protein: CATSVGSRNGYTF. V gene TRBV5-4 combines with J gene TRBJ1-2; D gene uncertain. Germline lookup yields CDR1 SGHNT and CDR2 YYREEE (reference sequence). The CDR3 spans 13 residues.

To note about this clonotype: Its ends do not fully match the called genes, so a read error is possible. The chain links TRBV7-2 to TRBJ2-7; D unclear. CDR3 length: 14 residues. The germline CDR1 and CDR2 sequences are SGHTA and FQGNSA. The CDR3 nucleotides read TGTGCCAGCAGCGTAGCTATGCCAGCTGACGAGCAGTACTTC. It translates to CASSVAMPADEQYF. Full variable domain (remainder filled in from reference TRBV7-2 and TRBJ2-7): GAGVSQSPSNKVTEKGKDVELRCDPISGHTALYWYRQSLGQGLEFLIYFQGNSAPDKSGLPSDRFSAERTGGSVSTLTIQRTQQEDSAVYLCASSVAMPADEQYFGPGTRLTVT.

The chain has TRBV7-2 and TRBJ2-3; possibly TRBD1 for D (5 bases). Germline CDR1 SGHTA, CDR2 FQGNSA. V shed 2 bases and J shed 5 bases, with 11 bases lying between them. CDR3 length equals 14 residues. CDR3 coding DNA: TGTGCCAGCAGCTTATCACAGGCGCGAGATACGCAGTATTTT. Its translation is CASSLSQARDTQYF.

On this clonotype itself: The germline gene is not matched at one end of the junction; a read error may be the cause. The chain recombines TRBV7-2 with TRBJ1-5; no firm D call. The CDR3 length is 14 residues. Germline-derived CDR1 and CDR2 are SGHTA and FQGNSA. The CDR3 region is CASSSAGSGPTDTF. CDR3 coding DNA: TGTGCCAGCAGCTCCGCGGGTAGCGGCCCCACAGATACGTTT.

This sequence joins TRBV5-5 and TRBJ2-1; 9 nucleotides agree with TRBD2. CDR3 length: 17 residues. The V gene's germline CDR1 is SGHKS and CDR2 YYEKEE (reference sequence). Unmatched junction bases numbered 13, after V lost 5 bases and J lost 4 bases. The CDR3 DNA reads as TGTGCCAGCAGTGTTCCTAGGGCGGGGGGGGTATACAATGAGCAGTTCTTC. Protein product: CASSVPRAGGVYNEQFF.

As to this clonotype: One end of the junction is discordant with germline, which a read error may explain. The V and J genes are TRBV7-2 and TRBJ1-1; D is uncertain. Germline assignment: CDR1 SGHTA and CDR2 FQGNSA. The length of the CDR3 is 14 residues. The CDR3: CASSLIVRPLAVCF. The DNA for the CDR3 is TGTGCCAGCAGCTTAATCGTAAGACCCTTAGCAGTCTGCTTT. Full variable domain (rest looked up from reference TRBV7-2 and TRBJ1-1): GAGVSQSPSNKVTEKGKDVELRCDPISGHTALYWYRQSLGQGLEFLIYFQGNSAPDKSGLPSDRFSAERTGGSVSTLTIQRTQQEDSAVYLCASSLIVRPLAVCFGQGTRLTVV.

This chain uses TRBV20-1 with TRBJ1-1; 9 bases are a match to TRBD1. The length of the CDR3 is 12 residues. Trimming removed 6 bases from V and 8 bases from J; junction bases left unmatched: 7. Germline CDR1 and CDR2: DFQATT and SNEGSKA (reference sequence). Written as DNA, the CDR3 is TGCAGTGCCCGGGACAGGGCCTGGGAAGCTTTCTTT. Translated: CSARDRAWEAFF.

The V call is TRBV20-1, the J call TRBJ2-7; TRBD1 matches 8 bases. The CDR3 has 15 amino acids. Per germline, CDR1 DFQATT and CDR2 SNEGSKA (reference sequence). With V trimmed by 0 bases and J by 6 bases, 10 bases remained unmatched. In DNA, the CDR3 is TGCAGTGCTAGAGATAGGCGACAGGGGAGGTTCGAGCAGTACTTC. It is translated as CSARDRRQGRFEQYF.

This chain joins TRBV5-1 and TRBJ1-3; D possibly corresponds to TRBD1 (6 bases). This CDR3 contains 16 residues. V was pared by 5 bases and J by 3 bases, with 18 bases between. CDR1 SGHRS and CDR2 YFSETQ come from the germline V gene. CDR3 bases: TGCGCCAGCAGGACCTCGGCAGGGGTCTATGGAAACACCATATATTTT. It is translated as CASRTSAGVYGNTIYF.

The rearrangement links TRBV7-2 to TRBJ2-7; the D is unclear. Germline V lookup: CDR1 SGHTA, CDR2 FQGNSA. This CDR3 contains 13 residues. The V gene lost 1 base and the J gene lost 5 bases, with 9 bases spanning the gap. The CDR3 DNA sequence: TGTGCCAGCAGCTTAGGAATAGCACACGAGCAGTACTTC. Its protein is CASSLGIAHEQYF.

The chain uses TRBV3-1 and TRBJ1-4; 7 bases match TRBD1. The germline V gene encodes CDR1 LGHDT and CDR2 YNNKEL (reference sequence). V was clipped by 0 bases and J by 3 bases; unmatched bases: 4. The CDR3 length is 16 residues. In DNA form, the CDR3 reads TGTGCCAGCAGCCAAGAAGGGGGCCGGTCTAATGAAAAACTGTTTTTT. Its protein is CASSQEGGRSNEKLFF. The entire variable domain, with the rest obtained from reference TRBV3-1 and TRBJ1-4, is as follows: DTAVSQTPKYLVTQMGNDKSIKCEQNLGHDTMYWYKQDSKKFLKIMFSYNNKELIINETVPNRFSPKSPDKAHLNLHINSLELGDSAVYFCASSQEGGRSNEKLFFGSGTQLSVL.